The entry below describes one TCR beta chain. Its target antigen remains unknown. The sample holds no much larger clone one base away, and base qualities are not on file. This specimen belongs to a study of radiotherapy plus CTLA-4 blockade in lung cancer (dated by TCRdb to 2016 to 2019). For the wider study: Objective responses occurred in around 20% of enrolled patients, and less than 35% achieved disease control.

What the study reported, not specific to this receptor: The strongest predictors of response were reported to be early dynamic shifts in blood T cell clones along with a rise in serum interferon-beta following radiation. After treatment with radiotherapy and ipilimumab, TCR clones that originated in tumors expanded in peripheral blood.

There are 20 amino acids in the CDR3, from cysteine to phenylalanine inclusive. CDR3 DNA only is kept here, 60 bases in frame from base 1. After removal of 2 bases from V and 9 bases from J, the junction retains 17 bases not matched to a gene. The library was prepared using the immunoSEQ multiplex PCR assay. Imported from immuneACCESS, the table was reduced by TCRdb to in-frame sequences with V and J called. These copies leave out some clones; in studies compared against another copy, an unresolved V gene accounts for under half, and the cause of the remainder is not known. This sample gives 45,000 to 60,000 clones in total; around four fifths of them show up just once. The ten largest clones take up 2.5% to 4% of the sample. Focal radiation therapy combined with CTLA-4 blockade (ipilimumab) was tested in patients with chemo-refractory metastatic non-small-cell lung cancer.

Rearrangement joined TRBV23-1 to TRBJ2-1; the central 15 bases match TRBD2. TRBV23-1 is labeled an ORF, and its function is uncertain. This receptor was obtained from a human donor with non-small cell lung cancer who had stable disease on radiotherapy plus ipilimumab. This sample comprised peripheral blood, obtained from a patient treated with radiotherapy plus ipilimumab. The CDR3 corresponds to CASSQPPFKGLAGGPGEQFF. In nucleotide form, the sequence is TGCGCCAGCAGTCAACCCCCCTTCAAAGGACTAGCGGGAGGGCCAGGTGAGCAGTTCTTC.